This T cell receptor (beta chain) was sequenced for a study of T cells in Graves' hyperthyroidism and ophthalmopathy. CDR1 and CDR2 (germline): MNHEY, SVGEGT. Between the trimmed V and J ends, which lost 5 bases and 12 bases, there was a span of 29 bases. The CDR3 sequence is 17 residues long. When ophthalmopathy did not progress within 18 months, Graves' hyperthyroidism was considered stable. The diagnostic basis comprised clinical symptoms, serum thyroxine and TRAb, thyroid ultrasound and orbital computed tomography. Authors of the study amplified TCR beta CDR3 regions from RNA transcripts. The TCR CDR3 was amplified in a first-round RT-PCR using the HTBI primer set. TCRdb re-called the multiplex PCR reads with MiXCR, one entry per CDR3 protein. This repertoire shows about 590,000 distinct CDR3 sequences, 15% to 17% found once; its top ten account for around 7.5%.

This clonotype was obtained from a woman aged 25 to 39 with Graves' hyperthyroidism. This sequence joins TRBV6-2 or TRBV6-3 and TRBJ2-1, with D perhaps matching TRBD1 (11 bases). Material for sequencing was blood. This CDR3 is CASSHGQGASGRIGQFF. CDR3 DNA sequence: TGTGCCAGCAGTCACGGACAGGGGGCTAGCGGGAGAATAGGGCAGTTCTTC.